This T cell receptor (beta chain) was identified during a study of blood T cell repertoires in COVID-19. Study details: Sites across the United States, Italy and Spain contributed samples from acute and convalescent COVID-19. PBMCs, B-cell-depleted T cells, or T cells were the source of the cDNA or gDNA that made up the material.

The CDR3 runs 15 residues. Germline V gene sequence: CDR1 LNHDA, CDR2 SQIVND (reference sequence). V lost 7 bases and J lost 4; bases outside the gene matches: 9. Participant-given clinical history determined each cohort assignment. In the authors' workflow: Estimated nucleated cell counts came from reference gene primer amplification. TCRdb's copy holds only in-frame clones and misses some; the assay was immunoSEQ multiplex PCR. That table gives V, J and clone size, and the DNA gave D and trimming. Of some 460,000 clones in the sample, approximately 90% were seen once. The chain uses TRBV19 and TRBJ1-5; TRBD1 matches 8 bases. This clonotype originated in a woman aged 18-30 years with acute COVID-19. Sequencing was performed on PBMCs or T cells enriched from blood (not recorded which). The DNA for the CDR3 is TGTGCCAGTAAAATAGAACAGGGGGGGAATCAGCCCCAGCATTTT. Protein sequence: CASKIEQGGNQPQHF. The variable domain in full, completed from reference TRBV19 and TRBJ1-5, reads DGGITQSPKYLFRKEGQNVTLSCEQNLNHDAMYWYRQDPGQGLRLIYYSQIVNDFQKGDIAEGYSVSREKKESFPLTVTSAQKNPTAFYLCASKIEQGGNQPQHFGDGTRLSIL.